These T cell receptor beta chains were read from a single sample in a study of blood T cell repertoires in COVID-19. Only in-frame clones appear in the TCRdb table, and some are missing; sequencing was by immunoSEQ multiplex PCR. The sample yields under 150,000 clones, less than 80% seen once. The sequencing sample was made of peripheral blood. The receptors were gathered from a man in his sixties with acute or convalescent COVID-19. Both conserved end residues are part of each CDR3. A D gene is named only where the DNA matches it firmly. Size is omitted from some rows. Given values are once, few, many or a class for expanded clones.

>TRBJ2-2|NA|TRBV6-5|NA
TGTGCCAGCAGTTACTCGATCGGTATTATCACCGGGGAGCTGTTTTTT
CASSYSIGIITGELFF
>TRBJ2-2|NA|TRBV7-8|NA
TGTGCCAGCAGCTTAACTAGGTTGACCGGGGAGCTGTTTTTT
CASSLTRLTGELFF
>TRBJ2-3|few|TRBV18|TRBD1
TGTGCCAGCTCACCTGACAGGGGGACGCAGTATTTT
CASSPDRGTQYF
>TRBJ1-2|NA|TRBV12-3/TRBV12-4|NA
TGTGCCAGCGAAAGGTGGGGGGGTGAGGCCACCTTC
CASERWGGEATF
>TRBJ2-5|NA|TRBV3-1/TRBV3-2|NA
TGTGCCAGCAGCCAAAAGACAGATCAAGAGACCCAGTACTTC
CASSQKTDQETQYF
>TRBJ1-2|NA|TRBV7-2|NA
TGTGCCAGCAGCGGGAGGGGGAACTATGGCTACACCTTC
CASSGRGNYGYTF
>TRBJ1-2|NA|TRBV5-5|NA
TGTGCCAGCAGACTCGACTATGGCTACACCTTC
CASRLDYGYTF
>TRBJ2-3|NA|TRBV5-1|NA
TGCGCCAGCAGCTCCAACGGGGTTAAGTCAGATACGCAGTATTTT
CASSSNGVKSDTQYF
>TRBJ1-6|NA|TRBV30|NA
TGTGCCTGGAGTTGGGAGAATTCACCCCTCCACTTT
CAWSWENSPLHF
>TRBJ2-6|NA|TRBV2|NA
TGTGCCAGCAGTGCGAGTACTCGCTCTGGGGCCAACGTCCTGACTTTC
CASSASTRSGANVLTF
>TRBJ1-1|NA|TRBV5-1|TRBD1
TGCGCCAGCAGCCTAAATGGACAGGGAGGTTCGAACACTGAAGCTTTCTTT
CASSLNGQGGSNTEAFF
>TRBJ1-1|NA|TRBV6-6|NA
TGTGCCAGCAGTTACGGGCGGAGGGGGAACACTGAAGCTTTCTTT
CASSYGRRGNTEAFF
>TRBJ2-3|NA|TRBV7-2|TRBD2
TGTGCCAGCAGCTTTGAGGCGGGAGTAAGAGATACGCAGTATTTT
CASSFEAGVRDTQYF
>TRBJ1-1|NA|TRBV28|NA
TGTGCCAGCAGCCCGGGGGGGGCGGTTCTCACTGAAGCTTTCTTT
CASSPGGAVLTEAFF
>TRBJ1-1|NA|TRBV27|NA
TGTGCCAGCAGTCCGACAGAGAACACTGAAGCTTTCTTT
CASSPTENTEAFF
>TRBJ2-5|NA|TRBV25-1|TRBD1
TGTGCCAGCAGTGAATTGCAGGGGGCTTGGACCCAGTACTTC
CASSELQGAWTQYF
>TRBJ2-7|NA|TRBV28|NA
TGTGCCAGCAGTCAAGTGGAGGGGCTATCCTACGAGCAGTACTTC
CASSQVEGLSYEQYF
>TRBJ2-1|NA|TRBV4-3|TRBD2
TGCGCCAGCAGCTCCGCTAGCGGGAGCTACAATGAGCAGTTCTTC
CASSSASGSYNEQFF
>TRBJ1-2|once|TRBV14|NA
TGTGCCAGCAGCCAGAGCGGGGGCCCACTTGGCTACACCTTC
CASSQSGGPLGYTF
>TRBJ2-3|NA|TRBV5-1|NA
TGCGCCAGCAGCTTGAATGGAGACGGGAGCACAGATACGCAGTATTTT
CASSLNGDGSTDTQYF
>TRBJ2-2|NA|TRBV3-1/TRBV3-2|NA
TGTGCCAGCTCGGGGGTGACTCCGAACACCGGGGAGCTGTTTTTT
CASSGVTPNTGELFF
>TRBJ2-7|NA|TRBV20-1|NA
TGCAGTGCTAGGAGGGCCTACGAGCAGTACTTC
CSARRAYEQYF